These 25 T cell receptor beta chains originate from one sample sequenced in a study of response to subunit inactivated influenza vaccine. TCRdb independently ran MiXCR on the RT-PCR reads; one entry per CDR3 protein. The sample lists about 780,000 distinct CDR3 sequences, approximately 17% occurring once. Sequenced material: PBMCs from blood, taken roughly 5 days after vaccination. The receptor source for this set is a man aged 45-60 years who received an inactivated influenza vaccine.

This chain joins TRBV6-5 and TRBJ2-7; TRBD2 matches at 9 bases. Germline CDR1 is MNHEY and CDR2 is SVGAGI. This CDR3 has 17 residues. The junction had 6 bases not matched to a gene; V was cut back by 0 bases and J by 0 bases. The CDR3 protein is CASSYSKERGDSYEQYF. The CDR3 DNA reads as TGTGCCAGCAGTTACTCGAAAGAGCGGGGGGACTCCTACGAGCAGTACTTC.

The chain employs TRBV28 and TRBJ2-7, with a possible D match to TRBD2 (6 bases). Germline CDR1 MDHEN, CDR2 SYDVKM. The CDR3 totals 13 residues. V dropped 6 bases and J dropped 6 bases, with 15 bases sitting between them. CDR3 coding DNA: TGTGCCAGCAGCGTCGATCGGGGAGGCGAGCAGTACTTC. The encoded protein is CASSVDRGGEQYF. The complete variable domain, with remaining parts taken from reference TRBV28 and TRBJ2-7, reads DVKVTQSSRYLVKRTGEKVFLECVQDMDHENMFWYRQDPGLGLRLIYFSYDVKMKEKGDIPEGYSVSREKKERFSLILESASTNQTSMYLCASSVDRGGEQYFGPGTRLTVT.

V gene TRBV4-3 combines with J gene TRBJ1-5; D perhaps matches TRBD1 (5 bases). This CDR3 contains 14 residues. Germline CDR1 and CDR2: LGHNA and YSLEER. V was clipped by 0 bases and J by 6 bases, with 9 bases between them. The CDR3 nucleotides are TGCGCCAGCAGCCAAGAACTGGGGGGTCAGCCCCAGCATTTT. As protein: CASSQELGGQPQHF.

This clonotype has ten or more counts. This rearrangement joins TRBV20-1 to TRBJ2-1; TRBD2 agrees at 12 bases. Trimming removed 0 bases from V and 1 base from J; junction bases left unmatched: 7. The CDR3 is 18 residues long. The germline V gene has CDR1 DFQATT and CDR2 SNEGSKA (reference sequence). CDR3 in amino acids: CSARDLTTSGSSYNEQFF. DNA of the CDR3: TGCAGTGCTAGAGATCTCACGACTAGCGGGAGTTCCTACAATGAGCAGTTCTTC.

This clonotype was picked up a small number of times. The rearrangement links TRBV25-1 to TRBJ2-7; D not resolved. Trimming removed 2 bases from V and 5 bases from J, with 4 bases in between. Germline V gene sequence: CDR1 MGHDK, CDR2 SYGVNS. CDR3 length equals 11 residues. The CDR3 here is CASSEIHEQYF. CDR3 nucleotides: TGTGCCAGCAGTGAAATTCACGAGCAGTACTTC.

This clonotype has at least ten counts. This CDR3 reads CASSLADRGNSPLHF. The CDR3 nucleotides are TGCGCCAGCAGCTTGGCTGACAGGGGAAATTCACCCCTCCACTTT. The rearrangement joins TRBV5-1 to TRBJ1-6; 8 bases align to TRBD1. Per germline, CDR1 SGHRS and CDR2 YFSETQ. CDR3 length: 15 amino acids. V shed 0 bases, J shed 7 bases, and the junction held 3 bases outside the gene matches.

This clonotype was counted a few times. The rearrangement links TRBV25-1 to TRBJ1-2, with TRBD1 matching over 11 bases. J was trimmed by 8 bases and V by 2 bases; bases with no gene match: 7. The CDR3 extends over 15 amino acids. Germline V gene sequence: CDR1 MGHDK, CDR2 SYGVNS. This CDR3 reads CASSEGDRGYEGYTF. The CDR3 nucleotides read TGTGCCAGCAGTGAAGGGGACAGGGGGTATGAGGGCTACACCTTC.

The chain has TRBV5-1 and TRBJ2-1; 7 nucleotides match TRBD2. The CDR3 covers 18 residues. The germline V gene encodes CDR1 SGHRS and CDR2 YFSETQ. The J segment lost 0 bases and the V segment lost 0 bases, leaving 9 bases of the junction unmatched. CDR3 loop: CASSLGSGTYVSYNEQFF. The CDR3 nucleotides are TGCGCCAGCAGCTTGGGGAGCGGGACTTACGTCTCCTACAATGAGCAGTTCTTC.

The chain uses TRBV27 and TRBJ1-6; unclear D gene. CDR3 length: 15 amino acids. Germline assignment: CDR1 MNHEY and CDR2 SMNVEV (reference sequence). V lost 5 bases, J lost 10 bases, and 18 bases lay in between. DNA of the CDR3: TGTGCCAGCAGTCCCCTGTCGGTGCAGGAATCACCCCTCCACTTT. It encodes CASSPLSVQESPLHF.

This clonotype appeared a few times. The chain recombines TRBV7-6 with TRBJ2-7, with 8 bases lining up with TRBD1. This CDR3 is built from 15 residues. Germline CDR1 reads SGHVS; CDR2 reads FNYEAQ. Losses at the gene ends were 4 bases for V and 2 bases for J; bases not matched to a gene: 7. Here the CDR3 DNA reads TGTGCCAGCAGCTATGCGACAGGGGCTCCCTACGAGCAGTACTTC. Amino acid sequence: CASSYATGAPYEQYF.

Many counts were recorded for this clonotype. This chain connects TRBV5-5 to TRBJ2-1; D call uncertain. This CDR3 comprises 15 residues. V was pared by 0 bases and J by 3 bases, with 10 bases between. Per germline, CDR1 SGHKS and CDR2 YYEKEE (reference sequence). In nucleotides, the CDR3 is TGTGCCAGCAGCTTGGAGGATGTTATCTACAATGAGCAGTTCTTC. Its protein is CASSLEDVIYNEQFF.

There are a few counts of this clonotype. The V and J genes are TRBV10-3 and TRBJ1-6, with D unclear. The ends were cut back, 2 bases at V and 6 bases at J, with 8 bases in the middle. This CDR3 spans 14 amino acids. Germline V gene sequence: CDR1 ENHRY, CDR2 SYGVKD. CDR3: CAISEGVANSPLHF. CDR3 in DNA: TGTGCCATCAGTGAGGGGGTAGCTAATTCACCCCTCCACTTT.

This sequence joins TRBV29-1 and TRBJ2-1, with TRBD2 as a possible D gene (6 bases). This CDR3 has 14 residues. Trimming left V 2 bases short and J 4 bases short, with 12 bases between. CDR1 is SQVTM, CDR2 ANQGSEA, per germline. The CDR3 reads CSVERSTRYNEQFF. The DNA for the CDR3 is TGCAGCGTTGAAAGGTCGACTAGGTACAATGAGCAGTTCTTC.

This clonotype has a count of ten or more. The CDR3 region is CSAIGESNYGYTF. CDR3 nucleotides: TGCAGTGCTATAGGGGAATCCAACTATGGCTACACCTTC. This chain joins TRBV20-1 and TRBJ1-2, with D maybe TRBD1 (5 bases). Germline V CDR1 and CDR2: DFQATT, SNEGSKA (reference sequence). The CDR3 has 13 residues. V lost 4 bases to trimming and J lost 2 bases, with 11 bases between them.

This clonotype was found a few times. This chain connects TRBV7-2 to TRBJ2-2; 11 nucleotides match TRBD1. Unmatched junction bases numbered 11, after V lost 6 bases and J lost 5 bases. Germline lookup yields CDR1 SGHTA and CDR2 FQGNSA. The CDR3 totals 17 residues. CDR3 DNA sequence: TGTGCCAGCAGATTCGGACAGGGGGCGATGGGTACCGGGGAGCTGTTTTTT. Protein product: CASRFGQGAMGTGELFF.

This clonotype was seen a handful of times. This sequence joins TRBV15 and TRBJ2-3, with D perhaps given as TRBD1 or TRBD2 (7 bases each). CDR3 length: 16 amino acids. The germline V gene encodes CDR1 LNHNV and CDR2 YYDKDF (reference sequence). Trimming took off 0 bases at V and 8 bases at J, with 18 bases between the two ends. DNA for the CDR3: TGTGCCACCAGCAGAGATCGAGGCAGGGGGGGAGGTACGCAGTATTTT. As protein: CATSRDRGRGGGTQYF. Together with reference TRBV15 and TRBJ2-3, the CDR3 gives the full variable domain: DAMVIQNPRYQVTQFGKPVTLSCSQTLNHNVMYWYQQKSSQAPKLLFHYYDKDFNNEADTPDNFQSRRPNTSFCFLDIRSPGLGDTAMYLCATSRDRGRGGGTQYFGPGTRLTVL.

The chain uses TRBV9 and TRBJ2-1; D is possibly TRBD2 (6 bases). Trimming stripped 0 bases from V and 5 bases from J, with 9 bases between. Germline V gene lookup returns CDR1 SGDLS and CDR2 YYNGEE. This CDR3 is 14 amino acids long. This chain's CDR3 is CASSVASAHNEQFF. Written as DNA, the CDR3 is TGTGCCAGCAGCGTAGCTAGCGCCCACAATGAGCAGTTCTTC.

This clonotype was picked up a small number of times. The V and J genes are TRBV4-2 and TRBJ2-7; 11 bases align to TRBD2. The CDR3 is made up of 15 amino acids. Germline loops: CDR1 LGHNA, CDR2 YNFKEQ. The J segment lost 3 bases and the V segment lost 3 bases, leaving 4 bases of the junction unmatched. The CDR3 coding sequence is TGTGCCAGCAGCCAGCTCGGGACTAGCGGCTACGAGCAGTACTTC. Residues: CASSQLGTSGYEQYF.

The chain employs TRBV3-1 and TRBJ2-4; D gene ambiguous. V lost 1 base, J lost 1 base, and 8 bases lay in between. CDR3 length: 15 residues. The germline V gene encodes CDR1 LGHDT and CDR2 YNNKEL (reference sequence). The DNA of the CDR3 is TGTGCCAGCAGCCAAGTTCCCGGGGCCAAAAACATTCAGTACTTC. Its translation: CASSQVPGAKNIQYF.

This clonotype appeared a few times. The chain carries TRBV16 and TRBJ2-7; D is unresolved. From germline, CDR1 is KGHSY and CDR2 FQNENV. This CDR3 is 15 amino acids long. V lost 1 base, J lost 0 bases, and 10 bases lay in between. This CDR3 is CASSQLTSSSYEQYF. CDR3 DNA: TGTGCCAGCAGCCAATTGACCAGTAGCTCCTACGAGCAGTACTTC.

V gene TRBV2 combines with J gene TRBJ1-2, with D possibly matching TRBD1 (5 bases). The CDR3 consists of 13 residues. V was trimmed by 7 bases and J by 4 bases, leaving 13 bases between them. Germline CDR1 is SNHLY and CDR2 is FYNNEI. The DNA for the CDR3 is TGTGCCAGCACTCGGGACGGGGGCTATGGCTACACCTTC. Amino acid sequence: CASTRDGGYGYTF.

The chain has TRBV6-5 and TRBJ1-1, with TRBD1 identical over 10 bases. CDR1 and CDR2 (germline): MNHEY, SVGAGI. The CDR3 sequence is 19 residues long. V lost 2 bases and J lost 7; bases outside the gene matches: 19. In DNA form, the CDR3 reads TGTGCCAGCAGTTACCCCAACACCAGGGACAGGGGAAATCTCCTTGAAGCTTTCTTT. It yields the protein CASSYPNTRDRGNLLEAFF.

The sample holds a few counts of this clonotype. The chain recombines TRBV20-1 with TRBJ2-1; 9 positions match TRBD2. CDR3 length: 16 residues. The V and J ends lost 3 bases and 1 base, in that order; junction bases with no gene match: 7. CDR1 is DFQATT and CDR2 is SNEGSKA in the germline V gene (reference sequence). This CDR3 is CSARSGGGASYNEQFF. CDR3 coding DNA: TGCAGTGCTAGGAGCGGCGGGGGGGCATCCTACAATGAGCAGTTCTTC.

This clonotype was recorded a few times. Written as DNA, the CDR3 is TGTGCCAGTAGTATAGCTTTAGCCAGGAATCAGCCCCAGCATTTT. Its protein is CASSIALARNQPQHF. This chain uses TRBV19 with TRBJ1-5; D not certain. The length of the CDR3 is 15 residues. Trimming removed 1 base at V and 4 bases at J, with 11 bases between. Germline CDR1 reads LNHDA; CDR2 reads SQIVND (reference sequence).

This clonotype was seen repeatedly, ten times or more. This chain links TRBV20-1 with TRBJ2-5, with D unresolved. The CDR3 extends over 12 amino acids. Per germline, CDR1 DFQATT and CDR2 SNEGSKA (reference sequence). V was shortened by 3 bases and J by 1 base, with 6 bases between the two germline ends. CDR3 region: CSARGSQETQYF. The CDR3 nucleotides are TGCAGTGCTAGGGGCAGCCAAGAGACCCAGTACTTC.